One T cell receptor (beta chain) is described in this entry. CDR1 SGHVS and CDR2 FNYEAQ come from the germline V gene. The CDR3 has 15 residues. Trimming pared 4 bases from V and 6 bases from J, leaving 19 bases between. Combined were second doses at about 4 or about 12 weeks. This sample was included in a study of T cell responses to AZD1222 COVID-19 vaccine. Some clones are missing from TCRdb's copy, which holds only in-frame ones; the method was immunoSEQ multiplex PCR. This table holds about 180,000 clones, around 90% found once. This material consisted of peripheral blood, taken 28 days after the second AZD1222 dose. This TCR came from an adult who received the AZD1222 COVID-19 vaccine. This chain uses TRBV7-6 with TRBJ2-7; TRBD2 is a possible D gene (5 bases). CDR3 nucleotide sequence: TGTGCCAGCAGCTCGGGGTCCATTACACTATCCGAGCAGTACTTC. The encoded protein is CASSSGSITLSEQYF.